Below, one T cell receptor beta chain is given with its context. The antigen is not known. Germline V lookup: CDR1 SGHRS, CDR2 YFSETQ. V dropped 4 bases and J dropped 4 bases, with 13 bases sitting between them. The CDR3 is made up of 14 amino acids. Then a second PCR, running about 6 to 11 cycles, was carried out with a sample-barcoded 5' primer and a J-beta primer mix. Researchers report that a template-switch adaptor with 12 random nucleotides tagged each cDNA molecule. TCRdb recomputed calls from the 5' RACE reads with MiXCR, one row per CDR3 protein. The profile shows about 1.5 million distinct CDR3 sequences, 35% to 45% of them singletons. The data originate from a study of blood T cells in healthy people across ages. Regarding the study as a whole: Higher diversity, along with more naive CD4+ cells, distinguished long-lived donors from aged donors.

The source is a woman aged 18 to 35 in good health. This sequence joins TRBV5-1 and TRBJ2-3, with D tentatively TRBD1 (5 bases). The sequenced sample consisted of blood. CDR3 region: CASSVGVRSDTQYF. The CDR3 bases are TGCGCCAGCAGCGTAGGGGTGAGGTCAGATACGCAGTATTTT.